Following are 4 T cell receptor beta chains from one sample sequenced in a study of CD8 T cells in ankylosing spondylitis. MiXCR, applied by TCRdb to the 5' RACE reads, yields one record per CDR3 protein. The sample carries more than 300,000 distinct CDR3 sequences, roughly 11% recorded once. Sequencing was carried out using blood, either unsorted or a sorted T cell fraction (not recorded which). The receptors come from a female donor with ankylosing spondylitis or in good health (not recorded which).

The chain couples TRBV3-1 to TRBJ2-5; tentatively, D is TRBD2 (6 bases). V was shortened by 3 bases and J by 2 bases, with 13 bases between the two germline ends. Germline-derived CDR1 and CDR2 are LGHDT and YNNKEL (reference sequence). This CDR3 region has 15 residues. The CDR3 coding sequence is TGTGCCAGCAGCCACCGGGACTCCCTACAAGAGACCCAGTACTTC. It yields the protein CASSHRDSLQETQYF.

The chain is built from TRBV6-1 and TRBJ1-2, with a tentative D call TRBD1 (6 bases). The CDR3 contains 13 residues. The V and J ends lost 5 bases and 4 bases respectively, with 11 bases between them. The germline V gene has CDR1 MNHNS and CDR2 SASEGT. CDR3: CASSTGQRYGYTF. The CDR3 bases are TGTGCCAGCAGTACAGGACAGCGCTATGGCTACACCTTC.

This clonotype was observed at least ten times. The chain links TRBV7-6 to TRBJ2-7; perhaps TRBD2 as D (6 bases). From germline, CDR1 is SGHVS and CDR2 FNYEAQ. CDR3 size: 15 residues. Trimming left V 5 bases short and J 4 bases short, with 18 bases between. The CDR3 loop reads CASSTTDGTLYEQYF. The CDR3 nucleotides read TGTGCCAGCAGCACCACTGATGGGACTTTATACGAGCAGTACTTC.

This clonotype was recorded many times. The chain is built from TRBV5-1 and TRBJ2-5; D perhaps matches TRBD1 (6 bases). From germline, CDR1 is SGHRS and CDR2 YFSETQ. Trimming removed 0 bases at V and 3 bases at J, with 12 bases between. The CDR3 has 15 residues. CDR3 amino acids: CASSLARDTKETQYF. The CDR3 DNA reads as TGCGCCAGCAGCTTGGCCCGGGACACAAAAGAGACCCAGTACTTC.